Below are 25 T cell receptor beta chains sequenced from a single sample in a study of blood T cell repertoires in COVID-19. The method was immunoSEQ multiplex PCR; TCRdb's version includes in-frame clones alone and lacks a portion of them. This sample has 140,000 to 150,000 clones, with 84% found just once. The sequenced material came from peripheral blood. The receptors here all came from a human donor in a cohort sampled during active COVID-19.

DNA of the CDR3: TGCGCCAGCAGTGGGGGGGGGACCTATCAGCCCCAGCATTTT. This encodes CASSGGGTYQPQHF. This chain joins TRBV10-1 and TRBJ1-5; possible D gene TRBD1, 5 bases. Germline V gives CDR1 WNHNN, CDR2 SYGVQD (reference sequence). CDR3 size: 14 residues. Trimming shortened V by 4 bases and J by 5 bases, and 12 bases separated the two germline ends.

The genes are TRBV4-2 and TRBJ2-5, with 11 bases that match TRBD2. The CDR3 totals 16 residues. CDR1 is LGHNA and CDR2 is YNFKEQ in the germline V gene. V shed 0 bases, J shed 2 bases, and the junction held 2 bases outside the gene matches. The CDR3: CASSQELAGEQETQYF. The CDR3 DNA is TGTGCCAGCAGCCAAGAACTAGCGGGGGAGCAAGAGACCCAGTACTTC.

The J gene is TRBJ2-5, the V gene TRBV3-1 (or the pseudogene TRBV3-2); TRBD2 aligns across 9 bases. V gave up 2 bases and J gave up 5 bases; unmatched junction bases: 9. This CDR3 has 16 residues. Germline lookup yields CDR1 LGHDT and CDR2 YNNKEL (reference sequence). CDR3 nucleotides: TGTGCCAGCAGCCAATGGGGCGGGAGGGCCCGGGAGACCCAGTACTTC. This sequence encodes CASSQWGGRARETQYF.

This clone was seen only once. The rearrangement links TRBV19 to TRBJ2-1; 11 bases are a match to TRBD2. V trimming: 6 bases; J trimming: 8 bases; junction bases outside the gene matches: 9. The CDR3 contains 15 residues. CDR1 and CDR2 from the germline V gene are LNHDA and SQIVND (reference sequence). CDR3 sequence (DNA): TGTGCCAGTAGGGGGCTGACTAGCGGGATGGATGAGCAGTTCTTC. This encodes CASRGLTSGMDEQFF.

The J gene is TRBJ1-6, the V gene TRBV19; D might be TRBD1 (6 bases). This CDR3 spans 15 amino acids. Trimming removed 4 bases at V and 8 bases at J, with 15 bases between. Germline CDR1 is LNHDA and CDR2 is SQIVND (reference sequence). Written as DNA, the CDR3 is TGTGCCAGTAGTAGAGGGGGGGGTGAGGATTCACCCCTCCACTTT. It yields the protein CASSRGGGEDSPLHF.

This clone has a handful of counts. The chain recombines TRBV28 with TRBJ2-1; the match to TRBD2 covers 10 bases. Trimming removed 5 bases from V and 9 bases from J; junction bases left unmatched: 4. CDR1 is MDHEN, CDR2 SYDVKM, per germline. This CDR3 contains 13 residues. The CDR3 loop reads CASSLAGASEQFF. The DNA of the CDR3 is TGTGCCAGCAGTCTAGCGGGAGCCTCTGAGCAGTTCTTC.

The rearrangement joins TRBV6-2 or TRBV6-3 to TRBJ2-2, with D possibly being TRBD1 (6 bases). The CDR3 has 16 residues. Looked up from germline, CDR1 is MNHEY and CDR2 is SVGEGT. Trimming shortened V by 0 bases and J by 6 bases, and 14 bases separated the two germline ends. The chain's CDR3 is CASSYSLPGDPGELFF. CDR3 sequence (DNA): TGTGCCAGCAGTTACTCGCTTCCAGGGGACCCCGGGGAGCTGTTTTTT.

The chain carries TRBV14 and TRBJ1-1; D may be TRBD1 (5 bases). V dropped 4 bases and J dropped 5 bases, with 11 bases sitting between them. CDR3 size: 13 residues. The germline gives CDR1 SGHDN, CDR2 FVKESK. The CDR3: CASSLQTATEAFF. The CDR3 region has the DNA TGTGCCAGCAGCCTCCAGACAGCAACTGAAGCTTTCTTT.

The chain couples TRBV7-2 to TRBJ2-5, with 8 bases identical to TRBD1. The CDR3 covers 16 residues. V gave up 2 bases and J gave up 2 bases; unmatched junction bases: 7. The germline gives CDR1 SGHTA, CDR2 FQGNSA. The CDR3 region has the DNA TGTGCCAGCAGCTTACCGCAGGGGGCCCCTCAAGAGACCCAGTACTTC. Protein: CASSLPQGAPQETQYF.

This chain uses TRBV7-9 with TRBJ2-5, with 10 positions matching TRBD1. V lost 5 bases and J lost 5; bases outside the gene matches: 8. The CDR3 totals 15 residues. Germline V gives CDR1 SEHNR, CDR2 FQNEAQ (reference sequence). In nucleotides, the CDR3 is TGTGCCAGCAGCCCACAGACAGGGGGCTGGGAGACCCAGTACTTC. It translates to CASSPQTGGWETQYF.

J is TRBJ2-7 and V is TRBV11-2, with a weak D call TRBD2 (7 bases). Germline-derived CDR1 and CDR2 are SGHAT and FQNNGV. This CDR3 is built from 17 residues. Deletions cut 0 bases from V and 2 bases from J, with 17 bases between. As DNA, the CDR3 is TGTGCCAGCAGCTTAGACCCCTCCTACGGGGGGCCCTACGAGCAGTACTTC. Amino acids: CASSLDPSYGGPYEQYF.

The V call is TRBV6-5, the J call TRBJ1-4; D may be TRBD1 (6 bases). This CDR3 is 14 amino acids long. Germline CDR1 MNHEY, CDR2 SVGAGI. The germline V and J ends were trimmed by 6 bases and 4 bases, with 12 bases remaining between them. The CDR3 nucleotides are TGTGCCAGCAGAGGGCTAGGGGGTAATGAAAAACTGTTTTTT. This translates into CASRGLGGNEKLFF.

The chain recombines TRBV6-6 with TRBJ2-2; D possibly corresponds to TRBD1 (5 bases). CDR1 is MNHNY and CDR2 is SVGAGI in the germline V gene (reference sequence). Trimming removed 6 bases at V and 2 bases at J, with 13 bases between. This CDR3 spans 15 amino acids. The CDR3 sequence is CASSTDRDNTGELFF. In DNA form, the CDR3 reads TGTGCCAGCAGCACCGACAGAGATAACACCGGGGAGCTGTTTTTT.

The rearrangement joins TRBV5-6 to TRBJ2-7; 7 nucleotides match TRBD1. The germline V gene encodes CDR1 SGHDT and CDR2 YYEEEE. The V segment lost 4 bases and the J segment 5 bases; nucleotides outside the gene matches: 6. This CDR3 is 13 amino acids long. CDR3 coding DNA: TGTGCCAGCAGCCCCGGGACAGAGGACGAGCAGTACGTC. Its protein is CASSPGTEDEQYV.

This clone was observed a single time. This chain joins TRBV7-6 and TRBJ1-4, with D uncertain. The CDR3 has 17 amino acids. Trimming cost V 1 base and J 5 bases, with 17 bases left between them. The germline V gene has CDR1 SGHVS and CDR2 FNYEAQ. CDR3 nucleotides: TGTGCCAGCAGCTTAGATCTCAGGTCTGGAGGAAATGAAAAACTGTTTTTT. This translates into CASSLDLRSGGNEKLFF.

The V and J genes are TRBV11-2 and TRBJ2-1, with 9 bases matching TRBD2. Germline V lookup: CDR1 SGHAT, CDR2 FQNNGV. This CDR3 spans 15 amino acids. Trimming cost V 2 bases and J 8 bases; bases outside gene matches: 7. This CDR3 is CASSLRGTSSDEQFF. CDR3 DNA sequence: TGTGCCAGCAGCTTAAGAGGGACTAGCTCCGATGAGCAGTTCTTC.

As DNA, the CDR3 is TGTGCCAGTAGTGGCACAGTTGTCTATGGCTACACCTTC. Amino acid sequence: CASSGTVVYGYTF. The gene calls are TRBV19 and TRBJ1-2; D not resolved. This CDR3 has 13 residues. The germline gives CDR1 LNHDA, CDR2 SQIVND (reference sequence). Trimming removed 5 bases from V and 4 bases from J, with 11 bases in between.

This clone came up a few times. At one of its ends the junction is not consistent with the germline gene, which may arise from a read error. V and J are TRBV7-8 and TRBJ2-7; a weak D match, TRBD1 (6 bases). CDR1 is SGHVS and CDR2 is FQNEAQ in the germline V gene. The CDR3 totals 15 residues. CDR3 residues: CARSSLQGYSYEQYF. The CDR3 DNA reads as TGTGCCAGGAGCTCATTACAGGGTTACTCCTACGAGCAGTACTTC.

The chain recombines TRBV5-1 with TRBJ2-5, with D possibly matching TRBD2 (7 bases). The germline V and J ends were trimmed by 0 bases and 5 bases, with 14 bases remaining between them. This CDR3 contains 15 residues. Germline V lookup: CDR1 SGHRS, CDR2 YFSETQ. The CDR3 spells CASSLAGGPRETQYF. The DNA of the CDR3 is TGCGCCAGCAGCTTGGCCGGGGGGCCGAGGGAGACCCAGTACTTC.

J is TRBJ1-2 and V is TRBV28; D perhaps matches TRBD1 (5 bases). From germline, CDR1 is MDHEN and CDR2 SYDVKM. The ends were cut back, 3 bases at V and 2 bases at J, with 13 bases in the middle. CDR3 size: 15 residues. The CDR3: CASSFLRGQNYGYTF. The CDR3 nucleotides read TGTGCCAGCAGTTTTTTAAGGGGTCAGAACTATGGCTACACCTTC.

This clone was detected once. The rearrangement uses TRBV6-5 and TRBJ1-6; TRBD1 aligns across 12 bases. The J segment lost 7 bases and the V segment lost 5 bases, leaving 3 bases of the junction unmatched. The CDR3 is 15 amino acids. Germline CDR1 is MNHEY and CDR2 is SVGAGI. The CDR3, as DNA: TGTGCCAGCAGTACAGGGACAGGGGGCAATTCACCCCTCCACTTT. This translates into CASSTGTGGNSPLHF.

This chain uses TRBV7-2 with TRBJ2-2; tentative D call: TRBD1 (6 bases). The V gene lost 0 bases and the J gene lost 6 bases, with 8 bases spanning the gap. Germline V gene data show CDR1 as SGHTA and CDR2 as FQGNSA. The CDR3 length is 14 residues. The CDR3 DNA reads as TGTGCCAGCAGCTTAGCGGGGGCCCCCGGGGAGCTGTTTTTT. Its translation is CASSLAGAPGELFF.

The chain couples TRBV5-6 to TRBJ2-1; TRBD2 aligns across 11 bases. The CDR3 extends over 17 amino acids. The germline CDR1 and CDR2 sequences are SGHDT and YYEEEE. V shed 0 bases and J 5 bases; nucleotides not matched to a gene: 7. In nucleotides, the CDR3 is TGTGCCAGCAGCTTGGGATTTAGCGGGGGGGTCAACAATGAGCAGTTCTTC. As protein: CASSLGFSGGVNNEQFF.

The chain couples TRBV9 to TRBJ2-3; D may be TRBD2 (6 bases). Trimming removed 1 base from V and 1 base from J, with 13 bases in between. Per the germline V gene, CDR1 is SGDLS and CDR2 is YYNGEE. CDR3 length: 16 amino acids. Here the CDR3 reads CASSVLSQRGTDTQYF. As DNA, the CDR3 is TGTGCCAGCAGCGTATTATCCCAGCGGGGCACAGATACGCAGTATTTT.

This chain's CDR3 is CAWARQGSTEAFF. The CDR3 coding sequence is TGTGCCTGGGCCAGACAGGGCAGCACTGAAGCTTTCTTT. The chain combines TRBV30 with TRBJ1-1, with TRBD1 matching 7 bases. Germline CDR1 reads GTSNPN; CDR2 reads SVGIG (reference sequence). This CDR3 comprises 13 residues. With 5 bases clipped from V and 4 bases from J, the junction kept 7 bases outside the gene matches. The full variable domain, in which reference TRBV30 and TRBJ1-1 provide the parts outside the CDR3, is SQTIHQWPATLVQPVGSPLSLECTVEGTSNPNLYWYRQAAGRGLQLLFYSVGIGQISSEVPQNLSASRPQDRQFILSSKKLLLSDSGFYLCAWARQGSTEAFFGQGTRLTVV.